At least ten counts were recorded for the clone carrying this T cell receptor (beta chain). The antigen is undetermined. One entry per CDR3 protein results from TCRdb running MiXCR on the RACE reads. Of tens of thousands of distinct CDR3 sequences in the sample, 6% to 9% were seen once. This sample is drawn from a study of human T cells and chemical hapten exposure. About the research overall: Skin of the upper inner arm, roughly 2 cm by roughly 2 cm, received 2% DPC for sensitization. Points from the study as a whole: The immune response of these alopecia patients might not match healthy individuals'.

The V gene end was trimmed by 5 bases and the J gene end by 4 bases; junction bases not matched to a gene: 10. The CDR3 is 15 residues long. The germline CDR1 and CDR2 sequences are SGHVS and FQNEAQ. Time point in this sample: patch test 1, 2 weeks after DPC sensitization. Described treatment: therapeutic diphenylcyclopropenone sensitization with weekly scalp DPC. This specimen consisted of whole blood, obtained in connection with sensitization to the hapten diphenylcyclopropenone (DPC). The origin of this receptor is a woman in her 30s with alopecia areata. Some clones in this sample may be carry-over from other donors' samples. The chain combines TRBV7-8 with TRBJ1-1; 7 bases fit TRBD1. The CDR3 coding sequence is TGTGCCAGCAGCATCGACAGGGTAGGGGTCACTGAAGCTTTCTTT. Amino acid sequence: CASSIDRVGVTEAFF.